Shown below are 31 T cell receptor beta chains from a single sample sequenced in a study of blood T cell repertoires in COVID-19. Some clones are missing from TCRdb's copy, which holds only in-frame ones; the method was immunoSEQ multiplex PCR. The top ten clones hold 1.8% of a sample with about 140,000 clones, roughly 88% of them seen once. The sequencing sample was made of peripheral blood. The receptors here all came from a man between 65 and 85 years old with acute or convalescent COVID-19.

The chain couples TRBV9 to TRBJ2-6; TRBD1 is a possible D gene (6 bases). Trimming left V 4 bases short and J 1 base short, with 12 bases between. CDR1 is SGDLS, CDR2 YYNGEE, per germline. The CDR3 sequence is 16 residues long. CDR3 coding DNA: TGTGCCAGCAGCCCTGGGGGCGGGTCTGGGGCCAACGTCCTGACTTTC. Translation: CASSPGGGSGANVLTF. Supplemented by reference TRBV9 and TRBJ2-6, the full variable domain reads DSGVTQTPKHLITATGQRVTLRCSPRSGDLSVYWYQQSLDQGLQFLIQYYNGEERAKGNILERFSAQQFPDLHSELNLSSLELGDSALYFCASSPGGGSGANVLTFGAGSRLTVL.

In its sample, this clone was seen a few times. This rearrangement joins TRBV5-5 to TRBJ1-5; 8 bases agree with TRBD1. CDR1 and CDR2 (germline): SGHKS, YYEKEE (reference sequence). After removal of 4 bases from V and 3 bases from J, the junction contained 9 bases not matched to a gene. This CDR3 spans 16 amino acids. The CDR3, as DNA: TGTGCCAGCAGCCCCGCAGGGGGCGCGAACAATCAGCCCCAGCATTTT. Translated, it gives CASSPAGGANNQPQHF. The full variable domain, completed using reference TRBV5-5 and TRBJ1-5, is DAGVTQSPTHLIKTRGQQVTLRCSPISGHKSVSWYQQVLGQGPQFIFQYYEKEERGRGNFPDRFSARQFPNYSSELNVNALLLGDSALYLCASSPAGGANNQPQHFGDGTRLSIL.

The V call is TRBV14, the J call TRBJ2-5, with D possibly TRBD1 on 5 matching bases. The V end was cut by 1 base, the J end by 7 bases, with 13 bases between. CDR3 length equals 14 residues. CDR1 is SGHDN, CDR2 FVKESK, per germline. Here the CDR3 DNA reads TGTGCCAGCAGCCAAGTTCGCCAGGGCGGGACCCAGTACTTC. It encodes CASSQVRQGGTQYF.

Only a few counts were recorded for this clone. This rearrangement joins TRBV27 to TRBJ2-7, with TRBD2 matching over 13 bases. The germline gives CDR1 MNHEY, CDR2 SMNVEV (reference sequence). CDR3 length equals 17 residues. V was clipped by 5 bases and J by 3 bases; unmatched bases: 10. For the CDR3, the DNA is TGTGCCAGCAGTCGGAAACCCGGGACTAGCGGGATCTACGAGCAGTACTTC. It specifies CASSRKPGTSGIYEQYF.

J is TRBJ2-7 and V is TRBV5-6; D is unclear. Trimming removed 1 base from V and 0 bases from J, with 11 bases in between. CDR1 is SGHDT, CDR2 YYEEEE, per germline. The length of the CDR3 is 15 residues. The CDR3 DNA reads as TGTGCCAGCAGCTTGCTGGTAGCCTCCTCCTACGAGCAGTACTTC. This encodes CASSLLVASSYEQYF. Looking up the rest from reference TRBV5-6 and TRBJ2-7 gives the full variable domain: DAGVTQSPTHLIKTRGQQVTLRCSPKSGHDTVSWYQQALGQGPQFIFQYYEEEERQRGNFPDRFSGHQFPNYSSELNVNALLLGDSALYLCASSLLVASSYEQYFGPGTRLTVT.

The chain links TRBV27 to TRBJ2-1, with 7 bases that match TRBD1. CDR3 size: 17 residues. V gave up 2 bases and J gave up 6 bases; unmatched junction bases: 13. Germline values: CDR1 MNHEY, CDR2 SMNVEV (reference sequence). CDR3: CASSLVLRQGPSNEQFF. CDR3 bases: TGTGCCAGCAGTTTAGTACTTCGACAGGGACCTAGCAATGAGCAGTTCTTC.

The chain is built from TRBV6-1 and TRBJ1-5; D unresolved. V lost 3 bases and J 4 bases, leaving 7 bases between the germline ends. The CDR3 is made up of 13 amino acids. CDR1 is MNHNS, CDR2 SASEGT, per germline. CDR3 residues: CASSETLNQPQHF. The CDR3 DNA is TGTGCCAGCAGTGAGACACTGAATCAGCCCCAGCATTTT.

CDR3 residues: CASSQTSGSAFYNEQFF. For the CDR3, the DNA is TGTGCCAGCAGCCAGACTAGCGGGAGTGCTTTTTACAATGAGCAGTTCTTC. This sequence joins TRBV7-9 and TRBJ2-1; 12 bases align to TRBD2. CDR3 length: 17 amino acids. Germline trimming cut 5 bases from V and 4 bases from J; bases unmatched to any gene: 9. CDR1 is SEHNR, CDR2 FQNEAQ, per germline (reference sequence).

The V gene is TRBV29-1, the J gene TRBJ2-1; the match to TRBD2 covers 11 bases. The junction had 11 bases not matched to a gene; V was cut back by 4 bases and J by 6 bases. CDR3 length equals 16 residues. Germline V gives CDR1 SQVTM, CDR2 ANQGSEA. The CDR3 loop reads CSVVQGLAGGSNEQFF. The CDR3 region has the DNA TGCAGCGTTGTACAGGGGCTAGCGGGAGGTTCCAATGAGCAGTTCTTC.

The chain couples TRBV11-2 to TRBJ1-5; D is unresolved. CDR3 length equals 13 residues. Germline V gene lookup returns CDR1 SGHAT and CDR2 FQNNGV. V lost 1 base and J 3 bases, leaving 4 bases between the germline ends. CDR3 DNA: TGTGCCAGCAGCTTAGGTATCAATCAGCCCCAGCATTTT. The encoded protein is CASSLGINQPQHF.

V usage is TRBV2 and J usage is TRBJ1-1; D gene uncertain. CDR1 and CDR2 (germline): SNHLY, FYNNEI. V was clipped by 11 bases and J by 0 bases, with 13 bases between them. This CDR3 has 13 amino acids. CDR3 DNA: TGTGCCTTAACTCAGCGCCTGAACACTGAAGCTTTCTTT. This sequence encodes CALTQRLNTEAFF.

The chain joins TRBV20-1 to TRBJ2-3; TRBD2 matches 8 bases. The germline gives CDR1 DFQATT, CDR2 SNEGSKA (reference sequence). The CDR3 has 15 residues. V dropped 3 bases and J dropped 2; count of bases not matched to a gene: 7. The chain's CDR3 is CSASYSGGLTDTQYF. CDR3 nucleotide sequence: TGCAGTGCTAGTTACAGCGGGGGCCTCACAGATACGCAGTATTTT.

Worth noting for this clone: An end of the junction does not agree with germline; a read error may underlie this. The CDR3: CASSLGQGAKYGYTF. Written as DNA, the CDR3 is TGTGCCAGCAGTTTGGGACAGGGGGCTAAATATGGCTACACCTTC. The chain couples TRBV28 to TRBJ1-2, with 12 bases matching TRBD1. CDR1 is MDHEN and CDR2 is SYDVKM in the germline V gene. The CDR3 contains 15 residues.

V usage is TRBV5-1 and J usage is TRBJ1-1; D remains unclear. The V and J ends lost 0 bases and 2 bases respectively, with 8 bases between them. The CDR3 totals 14 residues. Germline V gene lookup returns CDR1 SGHRS and CDR2 YFSETQ. CDR3 nucleotide sequence: TGCGCCAGCAGCTTGGCCGTCCCCAACACTGAAGCTTTCTTT. Residues: CASSLAVPNTEAFF.

This clone was recorded only once. The chain has TRBV28 and TRBJ1-2; TRBD1 matches 7 bases. This CDR3 spans 15 amino acids. Germline V gene data show CDR1 as MDHEN and CDR2 as SYDVKM. The trim removed 8 bases at V and 8 bases at J, leaving 17 bases unmatched. The DNA for the CDR3 is TGTGCCAGCGCCTTCTCCGCGGGACAGCTCCGGGGCTACACCTTC. It yields the protein CASAFSAGQLRGYTF.

As DNA, the CDR3 is TGTGCCAGCAGTTTGACAGGGGTCTATGGCTACACCTTC. Protein: CASSLTGVYGYTF. The chain has TRBV12-3 or TRBV12-4 and TRBJ1-2; 8 bases match TRBD1. This CDR3 is 13 amino acids long. J lost 4 bases, V lost 3 bases, and 1 base had no gene match.

The V gene is TRBV5-4, the J gene TRBJ1-2; D is unresolved. V dropped 3 bases and J dropped 0 bases, with 6 bases sitting between them. CDR1 is SGHNT and CDR2 is YYREEE in the germline V gene (reference sequence). The CDR3 length is 13 residues. The CDR3 sequence is CASSWGANYGYTF. In DNA form, the CDR3 reads TGTGCCAGCAGCTGGGGAGCTAACTATGGCTACACCTTC.

The chain is built from TRBV7-8 and TRBJ2-7; 7 positions agree with TRBD2. Trimming took 4 bases from V and 0 from J; bases not matched to a gene: 9. This CDR3 is built from 16 residues. Germline V lookup: CDR1 SGHVS, CDR2 FQNEAQ. The CDR3 sequence: CASSSRLAGSSYEQYF. CDR3 DNA: TGTGCCAGCAGCTCGAGACTAGCTGGGAGCTCCTACGAGCAGTACTTC.

Here the CDR3 reads CASSIQGLDEQFF. CDR3 nucleotides: TGTGCCAGCAGCATACAGGGGTTGGATGAGCAGTTCTTC. The chain has TRBV5-4 and TRBJ2-1; 7 bases are shared with TRBD1. The germline V gene has CDR1 SGHNT and CDR2 YYREEE (reference sequence). The trim removed 4 bases at V and 8 bases at J, leaving 6 bases unmatched. This CDR3 has 13 amino acids. The full variable domain, in which reference TRBV5-4 and TRBJ2-1 provide the parts outside the CDR3, is ETGVTQSPTHLIKTRGQQVTLRCSSQSGHNTVSWYQQALGQGPQFIFQYYREEENGRGNFPPRFSGLQFPNYSSELNVNALELDDSALYLCASSIQGLDEQFFGPGTRLTVL.

Regarding this clone: This same CDR3 is encoded by further DNA sequences in the sample. This chain uses TRBV5-1 with TRBJ1-1; D may be TRBD1 (5 bases). Per germline, CDR1 SGHRS and CDR2 YFSETQ. V shed 5 bases and J shed 0 bases, with 11 bases lying between them. This CDR3 contains 14 residues. CDR3 in DNA: TGCGCCAGCAGGACGGGGGACCTGAACACTGAAGCTTTCTTT. This translates into CASRTGDLNTEAFF.

The chain recombines TRBV3-1 (or the pseudogene TRBV3-2) with TRBJ2-5, with a weak D call TRBD2 (6 bases). Trimming removed 3 bases from V and 4 bases from J, with 15 bases in between. The V gene's germline CDR1 is LGHDT and CDR2 YNNKEL (reference sequence). The CDR3 runs to 15 residues. The CDR3, as DNA: TGTGCCAGCAGCCACCGACTAGGTTCAGCAGAGACCCAGTACTTC. Protein sequence: CASSHRLGSAETQYF.

This chain uses TRBV28 with TRBJ1-5; TRBD1 might be the D (5 bases). Per the germline V gene, CDR1 is MDHEN and CDR2 is SYDVKM. Trimming left V 0 bases short and J 1 base short, with 13 bases between. CDR3 length equals 17 residues. As DNA, the CDR3 is TGTGCCAGCAGTTTATGGGGGAGGGGCGGGAGCAATCAGCCCCAGCATTTT. It translates to CASSLWGRGGSNQPQHF.

The chain recombines TRBV7-2 with TRBJ2-2; D gene uncertain. Trimming shortened V by 2 bases and J by 0 bases, and 10 bases separated the two germline ends. Germline-derived CDR1 and CDR2 are SGHTA and FQGNSA. The CDR3 sequence is 16 residues long. CDR3 nucleotide sequence: TGTGCCAGCAGCTTAATGGCCAGCGCGAACACCGGGGAGCTGTTTTTT. Amino acids: CASSLMASANTGELFF.

The gene calls are TRBV6-2 or TRBV6-3 and TRBJ1-2; D not certain. Trimming left V 6 bases short and J 2 bases short, with 7 bases between. The germline V gene has CDR1 MNHEY and CDR2 SVGEGT. This CDR3 spans 12 amino acids. The CDR3 DNA follows: TGTGCCAGCAGCCAGGAGAACTATGGCTACACCTTC. As protein: CASSQENYGYTF.

CDR3 amino acids: CASSKRSSGVSGANVLTF. The CDR3 DNA reads as TGTGCCAGCAGCAAAAGGTCTAGCGGGGTCTCTGGGGCCAACGTCCTGACTTTC. The chain uses TRBV21-1 and TRBJ2-6; no DNA check was done on the table's D call, TRBD2. TRBV21-1 represents a pseudogene. The CDR3 spans 18 residues.

The genes are TRBV5-1 and TRBJ2-4; TRBD2 aligns across 7 bases. Unmatched junction bases numbered 7, after V lost 0 bases and J lost 1 base. Germline V CDR1 and CDR2: SGHRS, YFSETQ. The CDR3 extends over 17 amino acids. CDR3 DNA: TGCGCCAGCAGCTTGGCCTCGGGCGGGGGTGCCAAAAACATTCAGTACTTC. Protein sequence: CASSLASGGGAKNIQYF.

The V and J genes are TRBV12-3 or TRBV12-4 and TRBJ2-1; D is perhaps TRBD1 (5 bases). CDR3 size: 13 residues. V was shortened by 3 bases and J by 10 bases, with 13 bases between the two germline ends. The CDR3 protein is CASSFNQGREQFF. The CDR3 DNA reads as TGTGCCAGCAGTTTCAACCAGGGTAGGGAGCAGTTCTTC.

The gene calls are TRBV10-3 and TRBJ1-2; TRBD1 matches at 7 bases. The CDR3 sequence is 12 residues long. CDR1 is ENHRY, CDR2 SYGVKD, per germline. V was pared by 2 bases and J by 8 bases, with 2 bases of the junction left unmatched. The CDR3 bases are TGTGCCATCAGTGAGAGGGGGCTCGGCTACACCTTC. Translation gives CAISERGLGYTF.

This clone has just one count. This sequence joins TRBV6-6 and TRBJ1-2; 7 bases match TRBD1. V gave up 6 bases and J gave up 0 bases; unmatched junction bases: 4. From germline, CDR1 is MNHNY and CDR2 SVGAGI (reference sequence). The CDR3 has 14 residues. The CDR3 region has the DNA TGTGCCAGCAGCGACAGGGAGACTAACTATGGCTACACCTTC. Residues: CASSDRETNYGYTF.

This clone was counted once. The chain links TRBV11-3 to TRBJ2-3; 10 nucleotides match TRBD2. V dropped 5 bases and J dropped 1; count of bases not matched to a gene: 0. This CDR3 has 14 amino acids. In germline, CDR1 is SGHNT, CDR2 YENEEA. CDR3 bases: TGTGCCAGCAGCACTAGCGGGGGCACAGATACGCAGTATTTT. Residues: CASSTSGGTDTQYF.

The V gene is TRBV18, the J gene TRBJ1-3, with 7 bases matching TRBD1. J lost 0 bases, V lost 3 bases, and 2 bases had no gene match. This CDR3 has 15 residues. Germline-derived CDR1 and CDR2 are KGHSH and LQKENI. CDR3 sequence: CASSPGQFSGNTIYF. In nucleotides, the CDR3 is TGTGCCAGCTCACCGGGACAGTTCTCTGGAAACACCATATATTTT.